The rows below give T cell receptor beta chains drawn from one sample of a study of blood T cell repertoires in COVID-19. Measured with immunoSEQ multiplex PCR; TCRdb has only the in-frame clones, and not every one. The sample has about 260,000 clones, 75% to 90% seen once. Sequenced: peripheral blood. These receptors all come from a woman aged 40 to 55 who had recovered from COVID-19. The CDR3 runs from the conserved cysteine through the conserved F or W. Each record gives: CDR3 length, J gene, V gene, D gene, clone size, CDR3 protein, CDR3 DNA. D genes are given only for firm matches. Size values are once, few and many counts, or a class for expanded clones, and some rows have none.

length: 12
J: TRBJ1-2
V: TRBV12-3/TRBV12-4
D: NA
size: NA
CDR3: CASSGGFYGYTF
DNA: TGTGCCAGCAGTGGCGGCTTCTATGGCTACACCTTC

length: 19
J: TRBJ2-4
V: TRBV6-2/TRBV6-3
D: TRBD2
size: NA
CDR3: CASSYSLWTSGGAKNIQYF
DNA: TGTGCCAGCAGTTACTCGTTATGGACTAGCGGGGGAGCCAAAAACATTCAGTACTTC

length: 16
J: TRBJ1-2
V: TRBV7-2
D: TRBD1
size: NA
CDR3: CASRRGPGQGVYGYTF
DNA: TGTGCCAGCAGACGCGGACCGGGACAGGGGGTCTATGGCTACACCTTC

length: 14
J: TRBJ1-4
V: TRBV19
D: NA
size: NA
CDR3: CASSPEATNEKLFF
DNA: TGTGCCAGTAGTCCAGAAGCAACTAATGAAAAACTGTTTTTT

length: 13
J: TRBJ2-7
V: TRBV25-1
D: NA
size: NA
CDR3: CASRNSGSYEQYF
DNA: TGTGCCAGCAGAAATTCGGGATCCTACGAGCAGTACTTC

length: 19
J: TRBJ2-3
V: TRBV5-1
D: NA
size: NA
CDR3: CASSLGTGTTPLPTDTQYF
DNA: TGCGCCAGCAGCTTGGGGACAGGGACTACCCCCTTACCCACAGATACGCAGTATTTT

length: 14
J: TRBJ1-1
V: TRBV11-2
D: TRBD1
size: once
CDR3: CASSLEFGTVEAFF
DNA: TGTGCCAGCAGCTTAGAATTTGGGACAGTAGAAGCTTTCTTT

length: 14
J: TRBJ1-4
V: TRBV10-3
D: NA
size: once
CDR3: CAISDRQGGEKLFF
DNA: TGTGCCATCAGTGATCGGCAGGGCGGTGAAAAACTGTTTTTT

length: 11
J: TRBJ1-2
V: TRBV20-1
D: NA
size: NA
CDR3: CSGEGVYGYTF
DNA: TGCAGCGGGGAGGGGGTCTATGGCTACACCTTC

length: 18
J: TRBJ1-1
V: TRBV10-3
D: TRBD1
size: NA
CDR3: CAISEPGQGGPMNTEAFF
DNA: TGTGCCATCAGTGAGCCGGGACAGGGAGGCCCCATGAACACTGAAGCTTTCTTT

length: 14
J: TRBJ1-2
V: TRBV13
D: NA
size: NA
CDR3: CASRPGGSYYGYTF
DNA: TGTGCCAGCAGACCCGGGGGGTCTTACTATGGCTACACCTTC

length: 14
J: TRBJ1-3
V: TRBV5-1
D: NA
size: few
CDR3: CASSSGGSGNTIYF
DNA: TGCGCCAGCTCCTCAGGTGGCTCTGGAAACACCATATATTTT

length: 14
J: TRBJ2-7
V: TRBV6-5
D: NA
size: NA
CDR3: CASSSYGHPYEQYF
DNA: TGTGCCAGCAGTAGCTATGGACACCCCTACGAGCAGTACTTC

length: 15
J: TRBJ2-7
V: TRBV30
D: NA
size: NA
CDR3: CAWCRAAGSSYEQYF
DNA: TGTGCCTGGTGCCGAGCGGCAGGTTCTTCCTACGAGCAGTACTTC

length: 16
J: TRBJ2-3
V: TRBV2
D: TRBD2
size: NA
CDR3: CASSLGWGGITDTQYF
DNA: TGTGCCAGCAGCCTAGGGTGGGGAGGGATCACAGATACGCAGTATTTT

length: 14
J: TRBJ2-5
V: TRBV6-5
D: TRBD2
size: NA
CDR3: CASSSPGGGETQYF
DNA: TGTGCCAGCAGTTCCCCGGGGGGGGGAGAGACCCAGTACTTC

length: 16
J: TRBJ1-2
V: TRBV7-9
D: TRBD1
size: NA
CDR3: CASSLSTGAVRYGYTF
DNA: TGTGCCAGCAGCTTATCGACAGGGGCGGTGAGATATGGCTACACCTTC

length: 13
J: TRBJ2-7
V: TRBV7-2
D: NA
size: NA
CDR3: CASSLAPIGATNF
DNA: TGTGCCAGCAGCTTAGCGCCGATTGGGGCGACCAACTTC

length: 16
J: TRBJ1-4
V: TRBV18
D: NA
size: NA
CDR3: CASSPLNRDLNEKLFF
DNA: TGTGCCAGCTCACCCCTCAACAGGGACCTTAATGAAAAACTGTTTTTT

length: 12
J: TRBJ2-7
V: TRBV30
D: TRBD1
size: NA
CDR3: CAWRGQPYEQYF
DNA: TGTGCCTGGAGGGGACAGCCTTACGAGCAGTACTTC

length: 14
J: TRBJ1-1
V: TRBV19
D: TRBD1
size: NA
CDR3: CASSRTRGQGEAFF
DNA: TGTGCCAGTAGTAGGACGAGGGGGCAGGGTGAAGCTTTCTTT

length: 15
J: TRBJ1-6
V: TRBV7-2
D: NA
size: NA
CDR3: CASTSPGDTYSPLHF
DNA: TGTGCCAGCACCTCACCTGGGGACACGTATTCACCCCTCCACTTT

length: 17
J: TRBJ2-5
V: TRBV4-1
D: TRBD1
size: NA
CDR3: CASSQHPGTGEGETQYF
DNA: TGCGCCAGCAGCCAACACCCCGGGACAGGGGAAGGAGAGACCCAGTACTTC

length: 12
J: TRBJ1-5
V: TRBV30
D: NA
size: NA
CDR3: CAWDRNNQPQHF
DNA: TGTGCCTGGGACAGGAACAATCAGCCCCAGCATTTT

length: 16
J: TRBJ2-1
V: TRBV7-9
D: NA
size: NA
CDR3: CASSLATWGPYNEQFF
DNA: TGTGCCAGCAGCTTAGCTACGTGGGGGCCGTACAATGAGCAGTTCTTC

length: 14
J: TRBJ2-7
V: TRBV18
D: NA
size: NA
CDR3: CASSPRDTNYEQYF
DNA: TGTGCCAGCTCACCACGGGACACCAACTACGAGCAGTACTTC

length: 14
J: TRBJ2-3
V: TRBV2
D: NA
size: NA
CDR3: CASSERSWADTQYF
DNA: TGTGCCAGCAGTGAGCGGAGTTGGGCAGATACGCAGTATTTT

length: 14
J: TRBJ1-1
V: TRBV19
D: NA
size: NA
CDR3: CASSVQGRGTEAFF
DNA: TGTGCCAGTAGTGTGCAGGGGAGAGGGACTGAAGCTTTCTTT

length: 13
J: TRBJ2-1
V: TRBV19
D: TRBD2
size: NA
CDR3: CASTLRGGREQFF
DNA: TGTGCCAGTACCTTGCGGGGGGGAAGGGAGCAGTTCTTC

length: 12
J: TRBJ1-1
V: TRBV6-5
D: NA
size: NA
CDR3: CASRGRGTEAFF
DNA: TGTGCCAGCAGGGGGCGAGGCACTGAAGCTTTCTTT

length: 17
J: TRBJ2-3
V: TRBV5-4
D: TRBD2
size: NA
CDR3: CASSSHRGSGGGDTQYF
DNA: TGTGCCAGCAGCTCCCACCGGGGTAGCGGGGGGGGAGATACGCAGTATTTT

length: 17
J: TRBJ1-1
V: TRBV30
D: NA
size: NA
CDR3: CAWSGIAGSTMNTEAFF
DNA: TGTGCCTGGAGTGGGATAGCTGGCTCTACCATGAACACTGAAGCTTTCTTT

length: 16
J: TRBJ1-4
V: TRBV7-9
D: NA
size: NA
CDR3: CASSPRGGPANEKLFF
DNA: TGTGCCAGCAGCCCCCGCGGGGGGCCGGCTAATGAAAAACTGTTTTTT

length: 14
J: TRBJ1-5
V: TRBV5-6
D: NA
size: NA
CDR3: CASSLGQRDQPQHF
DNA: TGTGCCAGCAGCTTGGGACAGCGAGATCAGCCCCAGCATTTT

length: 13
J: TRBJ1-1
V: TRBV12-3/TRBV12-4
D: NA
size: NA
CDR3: CASIGGVRKKAFF
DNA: TGTGCCAGCATCGGCGGGGTTCGTAAGAAAGCTTTCTTT

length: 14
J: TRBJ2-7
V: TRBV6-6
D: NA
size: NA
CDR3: CASSYSQGTYEQYF
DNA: TGTGCCAGCAGTTACTCTCAGGGTACCTACGAGCAGTACTTC

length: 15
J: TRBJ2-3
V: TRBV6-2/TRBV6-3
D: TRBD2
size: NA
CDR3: CASSFLAGATDTQYF
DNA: TGTGCCAGCAGTTTTCTAGCGGGAGCCACAGATACGCAGTATTTT

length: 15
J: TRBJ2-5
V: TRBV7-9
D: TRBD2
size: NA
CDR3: CASSSTAGGLETQYF
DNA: TGTGCCAGCAGCTCCACGGCGGGGGGGCTCGAGACCCAGTACTTC

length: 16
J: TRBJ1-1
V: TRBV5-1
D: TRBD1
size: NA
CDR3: CASSLLTGGRNTEAFF
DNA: TGCGCCAGCAGCTTGTTGACAGGGGGCAGGAACACTGAAGCTTTCTTT

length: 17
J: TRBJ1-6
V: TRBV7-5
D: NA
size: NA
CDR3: CARIGHPKCDDNSPLHF
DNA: TGTGCCAGGATCGGACACCCCAAGTGCGATGATAATTCACCCCTCCACTTT

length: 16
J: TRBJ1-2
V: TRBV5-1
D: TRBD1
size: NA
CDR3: CASSLIPTGAARGYTF
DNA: TGCGCCAGCAGCTTGATACCCACAGGGGCGGCACGCGGCTACACCTTC

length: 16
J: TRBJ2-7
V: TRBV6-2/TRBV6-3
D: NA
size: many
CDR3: CASSYSFSGVSYEQYF
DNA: TGTGCCAGCAGTTACTCGTTTTCGGGGGTATCTTACGAGCAGTACTTC

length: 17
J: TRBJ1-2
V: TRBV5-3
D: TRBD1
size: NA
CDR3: CARTDGQGAQGPHGYTF
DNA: TGTGCCAGAACCGACGGACAGGGGGCGCAAGGGCCTCATGGCTACACCTTC

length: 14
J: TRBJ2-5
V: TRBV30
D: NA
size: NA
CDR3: CAWSLRGSAEVQYF
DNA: TGTGCCTGGAGCCTCCGGGGTTCAGCTGAAGTCCAGTACTTC

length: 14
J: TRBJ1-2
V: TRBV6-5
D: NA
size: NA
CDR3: CASSSILWAGGYTF
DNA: TGTGCCAGCAGTTCTATTCTGTGGGCTGGTGGCTACACCTTC

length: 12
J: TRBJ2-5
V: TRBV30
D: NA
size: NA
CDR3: CAWAPTPETQYF
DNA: TGTGCCTGGGCCCCTACCCCCGAGACCCAGTACTTC

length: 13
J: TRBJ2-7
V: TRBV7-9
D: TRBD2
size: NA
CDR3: CASLGDYSYEQYF
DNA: TGTGCCAGCTTAGGGGACTACTCCTACGAGCAGTACTTC

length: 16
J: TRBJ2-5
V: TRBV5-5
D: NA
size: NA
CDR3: CASRRGQGGRQETQYF
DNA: TGTGCCAGCAGACGTGGACAGGGAGGGAGGCAAGAGACCCAGTACTTC

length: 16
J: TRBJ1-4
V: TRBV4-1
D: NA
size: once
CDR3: CASSPRPGRDDEKLFF
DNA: TGCGCCAGCAGCCCGCGCCCAGGGAGGGACGATGAAAAACTGTTTTTT

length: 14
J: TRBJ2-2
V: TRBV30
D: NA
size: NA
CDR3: CAWYRTGLRGELFF
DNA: TGTGCCTGGTACAGGACGGGCTTAAGAGGGGAGCTGTTTTTT

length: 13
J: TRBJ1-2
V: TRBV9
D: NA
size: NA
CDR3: CASRAGVGYGYTF
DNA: TGTGCCAGCAGGGCAGGGGTAGGCTATGGCTACACCTTC